Sequencing of this T cell receptor beta chain was carried out in a study of somatic mutations in cytotoxic T cells in rheumatoid arthritis. The overall study: Selected T-cell populations stained with V beta antibodies were isolated by flow sorting to nearly 100% purity; these included V beta1+ cells subjected to TCRB sequencing. General study results and limits: Within the rheumatoid arthritis patients, CD8+ clonality went up as age increased (Spearman r ~ 0.53). The same was not true of the healthy controls. There was no significant difference in CD8+ T-cell clonality between rheumatoid arthritis patients and age-matched healthy controls. Statistical analysis of the slight TRBV07 underrepresentation in rheumatoid arthritis patients did not adjust for multiple comparisons.

Per germline, CDR1 MRHNA and CDR2 SNTAGT. This CDR3 is 15 amino acids long. Losses at the gene ends were 3 bases for V and 10 bases for J; bases not matched to a gene: 9. For this clone: Its antigen remains unknown.

Sequencing was performed with immunoSEQ multiplex PCR; in TCRdb, only in-frame clones are kept and a portion is missing. Counted here are some 40,000 clones, less than 85% occurring once; the ten biggest clones make up about 3.4%. This chain connects TRBV6-4 to TRBJ2-1; 10 positions agree with TRBD2. Sequencing was carried out using CD8+ T cells sorted from blood. The receptor comes from a man aged 35-49 years in good health. CDR3 DNA sequence: TGTGCCAGCAGTGAGCAAGCGGGAGGGGTTGAAGAGCAGTTCTTC. It encodes CASSEQAGGVEEQFF.